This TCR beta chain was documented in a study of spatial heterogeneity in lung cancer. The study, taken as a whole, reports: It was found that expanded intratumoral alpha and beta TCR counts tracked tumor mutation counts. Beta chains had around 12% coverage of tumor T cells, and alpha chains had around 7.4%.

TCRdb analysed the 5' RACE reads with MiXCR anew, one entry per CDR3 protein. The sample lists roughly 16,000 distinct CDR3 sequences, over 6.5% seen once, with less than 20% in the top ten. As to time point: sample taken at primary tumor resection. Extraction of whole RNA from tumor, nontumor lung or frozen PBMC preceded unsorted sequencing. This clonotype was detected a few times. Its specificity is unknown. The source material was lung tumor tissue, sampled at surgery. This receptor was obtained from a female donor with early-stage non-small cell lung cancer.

Written as DNA, the CDR3 is TGTGCCAGCAGCTTCCACGGGGCCTACGAGCAGTACTTC. Protein sequence: CASSFHGAYEQYF. The chain carries TRBV7-3 and TRBJ2-7; TRBD2 is a possible D gene (5 bases). The CDR3 consists of 13 residues. CDR1 and CDR2 from the germline V gene are SGHTA and FQGTGA. V lost 3 bases and J 2 bases, leaving 8 bases between the germline ends.